This TCR beta chain comes out of a study of blood T cells in healthy people across ages. Findings and caveats of the study: The study found more naive CD4+ cells and higher diversity in long-lived than aged donors.

The people who gave samples were healthy Caucasians from Russia, aged roughly 6 to 100. Staff drew roughly 10 milliliters of peripheral blood from each donor. Details on this clonotype: What it binds is not known.

Alongside a J-beta primer mix, a sample-barcoded 5' primer served in a second PCR lasting about 7 to 12 cycles. Sequencing recovered at least 3 million CDR3-containing paired-end reads from each sample. A single record per CDR3 protein comes from TCRdb applying MiXCR to the 5' RACE reads. In the table there are about 970,000 distinct CDR3 sequences, about 51% of which are singletons. With 0 bases removed from V and 2 bases from J, the gap between germline ends came to 12 bases. This CDR3 spans 16 amino acids. CDR1 and CDR2 (germline): SGHAT, FQNNGV. The specimen sequenced was blood. This chain uses TRBV11-2 with TRBJ2-3; D is perhaps TRBD2 (5 bases). This TCR derives from a woman between 55 and 75 years old in good health. The CDR3 region is CASSLDGGATTDTQYF. The CDR3 bases are TGTGCCAGCAGCTTAGACGGAGGCGCTACCACAGATACGCAGTATTTT.